This entry lists 23 T cell receptor beta chains sequenced from one sample in a study of regulatory T cells in long-lasting Graves disease. Sequencing libraries for TCR beta were prepared with iRepertoire HTBI primers and Arm-PCR of CDR3 regions. Each CDR3 protein is one row after TCRdb ran MiXCR on the multiplex PCR reads. Here the sample spans approximately 500,000 distinct CDR3 sequences, roughly 21% being singletons. This sample's time point: persistent/refractory GD, antithyroid drugs over 5 years with positive TRAb. There was RNA extracted from PBMCs, and the TCR library was made from it. Here the sequenced sample was peripheral blood mononuclear cells (PBMCs), taken when the disease was refractory, from a patient treated with antithyroid drugs. The receptors derive from a female donor with Graves disease.

The genes are TRBV28 and TRBJ1-2, with TRBD1 as a possible D gene (6 bases). The CDR3 consists of 14 residues. Deletions cut 5 bases from V and 1 base from J, with 11 bases between. Germline V gives CDR1 MDHEN, CDR2 SYDVKM. Here the CDR3 reads CASSKTGLNYGYTF. As DNA, the CDR3 is TGTGCCAGCAGTAAGACAGGACTTAACTATGGCTACACCTTC.

The chain employs TRBV27 and TRBJ1-3; tentatively, D is TRBD1 (5 bases). CDR1 and CDR2 from the germline V gene are MNHEY and SMNVEV (reference sequence). CDR3 length: 15 amino acids. With 6 bases removed from V and 2 bases from J, the gap between germline ends came to 14 bases. The CDR3 loop reads CASRQNGGTGNTIYF. For the CDR3, the DNA is TGTGCCAGCAGGCAGAACGGGGGTACTGGAAACACCATATATTTT.

The chain is built from TRBV7-9 and TRBJ2-7; perhaps D is TRBD1 or TRBD2 (5 bases each). V was trimmed by 1 base and J by 5 bases, leaving 18 bases between them. From germline, CDR1 is SEHNR and CDR2 FQNEAQ (reference sequence). This CDR3 comprises 16 residues. CDR3 amino acids: CASSLGSGSIAHEQYF. For the CDR3, the DNA is TGTGCCAGCAGCTTAGGTTCAGGGAGCATAGCCCACGAGCAGTACTTC. The full variable domain, rest sourced from reference TRBV7-9 and TRBJ2-7, is DTGVSQNPRHKITKRGQNVTFRCDPISEHNRLYWYRQTLGQGPEFLTYFQNEAQLEKSRLLSDRFSAERPKGSFSTLEIQRTEQGDSAMYLCASSLGSGSIAHEQYFGPGTRLTVT.

This clonotype has just a few counts. This chain joins TRBV20-1 and TRBJ1-3; D unclear. The CDR3 has 14 residues. Trimming pared 6 bases from V and 1 base from J, leaving 13 bases between. Germline V CDR1 and CDR2: DFQATT, SNEGSKA (reference sequence). CDR3 sequence: CSAQTTGSGNTIYF. The CDR3 DNA sequence: TGCAGTGCCCAGACAACCGGGTCTGGAAACACCATATATTTT.

Comments on this clonotype: This could be a read error, since a much larger clone is one nucleotide away. The chain joins TRBV3-1 to TRBJ1-1; D unresolved. The CDR3 runs 14 residues. Trimming stripped 5 bases from V and 3 bases from J, with 13 bases between. The germline gives CDR1 LGHDT, CDR2 YNNKEL (reference sequence). In nucleotides, the CDR3 is TGTGCCAGCAGCGCTTCCATATCCGACACTGAAGCTTTCTTT. Protein: CASSASISDTEAFF.

This clonotype was seen a handful of times. The DNA of the CDR3 is TGTGCCAGCAGCGCCTCTGGGGGGCCTCAGCCCCAGCATTTT. Residues: CASSASGGPQPQHF. The chain employs TRBV9 and TRBJ1-5; a possible D gene is TRBD1 (6 bases). V shed 3 bases and J shed 6 bases, with 13 bases lying between them. There are 14 residues in the CDR3. The germline gives CDR1 SGDLS, CDR2 YYNGEE.

As concerns this clonotype: This sequence may be a read error, since a much larger clone differs from it by one base. The chain uses TRBV11-3 and TRBJ2-5; 10 bases are a match to TRBD2. Germline CDR1 reads SGHNT; CDR2 reads YENEEA. This CDR3 region has 15 residues. CDR3 in DNA: TGTGCCAGCAGCTTAATAGCGGGGGGCCAAGAGGCCCAGTACTTC. It specifies CASSLIAGGQEAQYF.

This clonotype was seen many times. The rearrangement joins TRBV2 to TRBJ1-2, with 9 bases lining up with TRBD1. The CDR3 contains 16 residues. The ends lost 1 base at V and 4 bases at J; junction bases unmatched: 7. Germline lookup yields CDR1 SNHLY and CDR2 FYNNEI. CDR3 coding DNA: TGTGCCAGCAGTGAAGTGGGACAGGGCCCCGGCTATGGCTACACCTTC. Its protein is CASSEVGQGPGYGYTF.

This clonotype was seen a few times. This chain connects TRBV4-1 to TRBJ1-5, with 7 bases identical to TRBD1. J gave up 7 bases and V 1 base, and 16 bases lay outside the gene matches. The CDR3 runs to 18 residues. Germline V gives CDR1 MGHRA, CDR2 YSYEKL. Written as DNA, the CDR3 is TGCGCCAGCAGCCAAGTGATAGGGACAGCCCCGAGCGGCCAGCCCCAGCATTTT. It yields the protein CASSQVIGTAPSGQPQHF.

The V call is TRBV7-9, the J call TRBJ1-4; tentatively, D is TRBD1 (6 bases). The CDR3 has 15 amino acids. The germline V gene encodes CDR1 SEHNR and CDR2 FQNEAQ (reference sequence). V lost 6 bases and J lost 5, with 16 bases in between. In nucleotides, the CDR3 is TGTGCCAGCAGTCGTGTCTCAGGGGTAAATGAAAAACTGTTTTTT. Amino acids: CASSRVSGVNEKLFF.

As to this clonotype: This may arise from a read error, as a much more abundant clone is one base away. The conserved final phenylalanine or tryptophan is absent from the CDR3, which likely points to a read error. The chain links TRBV6-1 to TRBJ1-1; possible D gene TRBD1, 6 bases. V was cut by 8 bases and J by 3 bases, with 13 bases left in between. CDR1 is MNHNS and CDR2 is SASEGT in the germline V gene. CDR3 length: 13 amino acids. DNA for the CDR3: TGTGCCAGCGGAAGGGACACCTACACTGAAGCTTTCTCT. Translation gives CASGRDTYTEAFS.

This clonotype was detected ten times or more. V is TRBV28 and J is TRBJ1-1; D may be TRBD1 (5 bases). Trimming pared 3 bases from V and 1 base from J, leaving 21 bases between. This CDR3 spans 18 amino acids. CDR1 is MDHEN and CDR2 is SYDVKM in the germline V gene. CDR3 sequence (DNA): TGTGCCAGCAGTTTTTGGTGGGGTGGGGGTATGCGGAACACTGAAGCTTTCTTT. Translation gives CASSFWWGGGMRNTEAFF.

The gene calls are TRBV6-1 and TRBJ2-2; possibly TRBD2 for D (6 bases). This CDR3 comprises 14 residues. V was trimmed by 4 bases and J by 4 bases, leaving 10 bases between them. Germline V lookup: CDR1 MNHNS, CDR2 SASEGT. Written as DNA, the CDR3 is TGTGCCAGCAGTGCGCAGGGAGGCACCGGGGAGCTGTTTTTT. Translation: CASSAQGGTGELFF.

This clonotype was seen a handful of times. The chain couples TRBV5-1 to TRBJ1-2; D is unclear. Germline V gene sequence: CDR1 SGHRS, CDR2 YFSETQ. This CDR3 is built from 15 residues. The V end was cut by 3 bases, the J end by 0 bases, with 12 bases between. The chain's CDR3 is CASSSDGGTNYGYTF. The CDR3 coding sequence is TGCGCCAGCAGCTCGGACGGCGGAACTAACTATGGCTACACCTTC. Looking up the rest from reference TRBV5-1 and TRBJ1-2 gives the full variable domain: KAGVTQTPRYLIKTRGQQVTLSCSPISGHRSVSWYQQTPGQGLQFLFEYFSETQRNKGNFPGRFSGRQFSNSRSEMNVSTLELGDSALYLCASSSDGGTNYGYTFGSGTRLTVV.

This clonotype has a count of ten or more. The gene calls are TRBV28 and TRBJ1-2; D gene uncertain. V was clipped by 7 bases and J by 4 bases, with 13 bases between them. The CDR3 runs 13 residues. CDR1 is MDHEN and CDR2 is SYDVKM in the germline V gene. The CDR3 is CASTPTVLYGYTF. DNA of the CDR3: TGTGCCAGCACCCCGACGGTACTCTATGGCTACACCTTC.

The genes are TRBV6-1 and TRBJ2-5, with 10 bases aligning to TRBD2. V lost 7 bases to trimming and J lost 5 bases; unmatched junction nucleotides: 10. Looked up from germline, CDR1 is MNHNS and CDR2 is SASEGT. This CDR3 has 15 residues. The CDR3: CASTELAGVPETQYF. CDR3 sequence (DNA): TGTGCCAGCACCGAGCTAGCGGGAGTGCCGGAGACCCAGTACTTC.

This clonotype was found many times. The gene calls are TRBV15 and TRBJ2-6; 8 bases are shared with TRBD1. Germline V gives CDR1 LNHNV, CDR2 YYDKDF (reference sequence). The ends lost 5 bases at V and 0 bases at J; junction bases unmatched: 6. This CDR3 region has 17 residues. The CDR3 DNA sequence: TGTGCCACCAGCTTTGGACAGGGATCCTCTGGGGCCAACGTCCTGACTTTC. It yields the protein CATSFGQGSSGANVLTF.

This sequence joins TRBV7-6 and TRBJ1-1, with D perhaps TRBD1 (5 bases). This CDR3 comprises 14 residues. From germline, CDR1 is SGHVS and CDR2 FNYEAQ. Between the trimmed V and J ends, which lost 7 bases and 1 base, there was a span of 13 bases. In nucleotides, the CDR3 is TGTGCCAGCACCAACGGGGGGAGGAACACTGAAGCTTTCTTT. Protein: CASTNGGRNTEAFF.

With regard to this clonotype: One end of the junction fails to match germline, which may point to a read error. V and J are TRBV12-3 or TRBV12-4 and TRBJ2-5; TRBD2 matches 8 bases. This CDR3 contains 17 residues. The CDR3 reads CASSRNGLASYQEAQYF. The CDR3 DNA reads TGTGCCAGCAGCCGAAATGGACTAGCATCTTACCAAGAGGCCCAGTACTTC.

This clonotype has only one observation. This could be a read error, since a much larger clone is one nucleotide away. The CDR3 spells CASLQGSSYEQYF. CDR3 nucleotide sequence: TGTGCCAGCCTTCAGGGATCATCCTACGAGCAGTACTTC. The chain carries TRBV28 and TRBJ2-7, with D tentatively TRBD1 (5 bases). From germline, CDR1 is MDHEN and CDR2 SYDVKM. This CDR3 has 13 amino acids. Trimming shortened V by 8 bases and J by 1 base, and 12 bases separated the two germline ends.

In regard to this clonotype: A much larger clone sits a single nucleotide away, making a read error possible. The chain couples TRBV6-2 or TRBV6-3 to TRBJ1-4; the match to TRBD1 covers 12 bases. Germline CDR1 is MNHEY and CDR2 is SVGEGT. This CDR3 region has 15 residues. V gave up 6 bases and J gave up 8 bases; unmatched junction bases: 7. CDR3 amino acids: CASRPPGTGGEKLFF. CDR3 nucleotides: TGTGCCAGCAGACCACCCGGGACAGGGGGCGAAAAACTGTTTTTT.

This clonotype was seen only a few times. This sequence joins TRBV6-1 and TRBJ1-3; D possibly corresponds to TRBD1 (6 bases). From germline, CDR1 is MNHNS and CDR2 SASEGT. Trimming removed 5 bases at V and 0 bases at J, with 17 bases between. The CDR3 contains 17 residues. Written as DNA, the CDR3 is TGTGCCAGCAGTCCCTCTTATGACAGGCACTCTGGAAACACCATATATTTT. Translating it yields CASSPSYDRHSGNTIYF.

The J gene is TRBJ2-1, the V gene TRBV30; TRBD1 is a possible D gene (6 bases). CDR1 and CDR2 from the germline V gene are GTSNPN and SVGIG (reference sequence). The ends were cut back, 0 bases at V and 2 bases at J, with 11 bases in the middle. CDR3 length: 15 residues. The CDR3 reads CAWSVVDSTYNEQFF. The CDR3 nucleotides are TGTGCCTGGAGTGTAGTGGACAGCACCTACAATGAGCAGTTCTTC.